The present entry profiles one TCR beta chain with its context. Its target is not known. This record comes from a study of blood T cells in healthy people across ages. Study as a whole: Capture by template switching was about one barcoded beta molecule per two T cells. Regarding the study as a whole: Naive T cell percentage and TCR beta diversity correlated strongly.

Primers used in a second PCR of roughly 6 to 11 cycles were a sample-barcoded 5' primer and a J-beta primer mix. A single record per CDR3 protein comes from TCRdb applying MiXCR to the 5' RACE reads. The sample carries 700,000 to 950,000 distinct CDR3 sequences, roughly 41% recorded once. Each sample gave at least 7 million isolated PBMCs. The sequence came from an older woman in good health. What was sequenced was blood.

The CDR3: CASSPVVGVGGEQYF. The CDR3, as DNA: TGTGCCAGTAGTCCTGTGGTCGGAGTTGGGGGCGAGCAGTACTTC. V gene TRBV19 combines with J gene TRBJ2-7; D may match TRBD1 or TRBD2 (5 bases each). This CDR3 is 15 amino acids long. CDR1 LNHDA and CDR2 SQIVND come from the germline V gene (reference sequence). Trimming removed 5 bases from V and 6 bases from J, with 20 bases in between.